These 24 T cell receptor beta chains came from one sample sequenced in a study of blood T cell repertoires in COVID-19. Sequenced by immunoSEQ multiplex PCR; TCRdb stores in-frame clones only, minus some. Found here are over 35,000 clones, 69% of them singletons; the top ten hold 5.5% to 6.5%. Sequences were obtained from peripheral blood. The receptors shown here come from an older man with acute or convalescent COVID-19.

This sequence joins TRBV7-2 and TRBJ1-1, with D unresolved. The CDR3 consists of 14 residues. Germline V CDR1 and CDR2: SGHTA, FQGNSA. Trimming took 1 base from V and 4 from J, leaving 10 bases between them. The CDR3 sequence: CASSLDPGSTEAFF. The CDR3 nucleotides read TGTGCCAGCAGCTTAGATCCGGGTAGCACTGAAGCTTTCTTT.

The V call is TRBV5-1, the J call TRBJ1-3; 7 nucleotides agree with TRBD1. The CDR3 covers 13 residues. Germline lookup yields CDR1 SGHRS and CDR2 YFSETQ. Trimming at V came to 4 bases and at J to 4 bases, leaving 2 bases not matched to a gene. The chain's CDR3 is CASSGDSGNTIYF. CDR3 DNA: TGCGCCAGCAGCGGGGACAGCGGAAACACCATATATTTT.

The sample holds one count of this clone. For the CDR3, the DNA is TGTGCCAGCAGCCCCGGACTAGCGGGAGAACGTGAGACCCAGTACTTC. Amino acid sequence: CASSPGLAGERETQYF. This rearrangement joins TRBV7-3 to TRBJ2-5, with 13 bases identical to TRBD2. The CDR3 loop spans 16 amino acids. The germline CDR1 and CDR2 sequences are SGHTA and FQGTGA. The J segment lost 5 bases and the V segment lost 5 bases, leaving 8 bases of the junction unmatched.

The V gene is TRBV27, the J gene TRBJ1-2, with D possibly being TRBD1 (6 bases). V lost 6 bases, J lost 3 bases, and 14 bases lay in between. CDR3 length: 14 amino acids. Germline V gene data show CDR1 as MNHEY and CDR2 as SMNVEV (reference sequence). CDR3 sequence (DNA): TGTGCCAGCAGGGGACACGCAAAGGACTATGGCTACACCTTC. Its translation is CASRGHAKDYGYTF.

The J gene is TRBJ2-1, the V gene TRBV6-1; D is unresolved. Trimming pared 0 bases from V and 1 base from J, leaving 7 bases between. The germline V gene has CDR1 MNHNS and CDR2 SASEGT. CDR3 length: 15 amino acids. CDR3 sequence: CASSEARFSYNEQFF. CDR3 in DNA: TGTGCCAGCAGTGAAGCCAGGTTTTCCTACAATGAGCAGTTCTTC.

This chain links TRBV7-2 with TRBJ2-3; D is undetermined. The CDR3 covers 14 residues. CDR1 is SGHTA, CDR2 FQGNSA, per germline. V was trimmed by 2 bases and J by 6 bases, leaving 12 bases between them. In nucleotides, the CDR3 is TGTGCCAGCAGCTTACCGGGTCGGGTGGATACGCAGTATTTT. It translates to CASSLPGRVDTQYF. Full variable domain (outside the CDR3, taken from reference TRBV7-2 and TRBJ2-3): GAGVSQSPSNKVTEKGKDVELRCDPISGHTALYWYRQSLGQGLEFLIYFQGNSAPDKSGLPSDRFSAERTGGSVSTLTIQRTQQEDSAVYLCASSLPGRVDTQYFGPGTRLTVL.

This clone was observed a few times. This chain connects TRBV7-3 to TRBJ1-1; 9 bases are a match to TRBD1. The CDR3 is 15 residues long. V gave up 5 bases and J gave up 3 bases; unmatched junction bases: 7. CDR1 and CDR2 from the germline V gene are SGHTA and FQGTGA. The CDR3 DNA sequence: TGTGCCAGCAGCCCCGGGACAGGGTACGACACTGAAGCTTTCTTT. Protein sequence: CASSPGTGYDTEAFF.

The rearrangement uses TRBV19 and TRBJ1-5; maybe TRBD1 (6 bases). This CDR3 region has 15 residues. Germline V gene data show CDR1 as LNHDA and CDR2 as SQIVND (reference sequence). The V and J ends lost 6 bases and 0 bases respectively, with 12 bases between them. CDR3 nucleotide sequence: TGTGCCAGTAGCCTGGGACAATATAGCAATCAGCCCCAGCATTTT. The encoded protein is CASSLGQYSNQPQHF.

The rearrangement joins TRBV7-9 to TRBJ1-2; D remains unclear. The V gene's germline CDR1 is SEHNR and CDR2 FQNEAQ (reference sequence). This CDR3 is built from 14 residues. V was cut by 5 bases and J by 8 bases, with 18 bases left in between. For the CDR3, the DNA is TGTGCCAGCAGCGGGCTCTCCGGATTTTTGGGCTACACCTTC. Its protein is CASSGLSGFLGYTF.

CDR3 DNA: TGTGCCAGCAGCTTAGGACTAGCCGAGGGTGAGCAGTTCTTC. Translation: CASSLGLAEGEQFF. The V call is TRBV7-9, the J call TRBJ2-1; TRBD2 matches 7 bases. The V gene's germline CDR1 is SEHNR and CDR2 FQNEAQ (reference sequence). Trimming removed 1 base from V and 9 bases from J; junction bases left unmatched: 6. This CDR3 spans 14 amino acids.

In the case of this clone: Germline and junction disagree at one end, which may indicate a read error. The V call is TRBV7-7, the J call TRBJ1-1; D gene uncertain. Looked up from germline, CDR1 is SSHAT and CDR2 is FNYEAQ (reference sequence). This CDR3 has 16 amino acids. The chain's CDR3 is CASSPLGVSSNTEAFF. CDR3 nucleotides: TGTGCTAGCAGCCCACTCGGGGTTTCTTCTAACACTGAAGCTTTCTTT.

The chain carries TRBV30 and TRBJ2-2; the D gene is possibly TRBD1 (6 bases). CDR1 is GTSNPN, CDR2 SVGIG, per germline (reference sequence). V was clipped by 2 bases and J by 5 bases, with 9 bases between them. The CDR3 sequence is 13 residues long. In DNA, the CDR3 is TGTGCCTGGAGTCAGGGGTGGACCGGGGAGCTGTTTTTT. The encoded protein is CAWSQGWTGELFF.

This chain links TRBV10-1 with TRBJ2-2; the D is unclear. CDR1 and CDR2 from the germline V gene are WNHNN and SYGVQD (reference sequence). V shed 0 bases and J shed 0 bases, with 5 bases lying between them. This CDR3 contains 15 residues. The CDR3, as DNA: TGCGCCAGCAGTGAGTCCCCCTCGAACACCGGGGAGCTGTTTTTT. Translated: CASSESPSNTGELFF.

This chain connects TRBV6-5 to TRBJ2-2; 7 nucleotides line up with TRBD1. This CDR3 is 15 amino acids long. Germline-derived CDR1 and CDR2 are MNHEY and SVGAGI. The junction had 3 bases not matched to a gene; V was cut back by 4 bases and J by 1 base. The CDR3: CASSSRTGNTGELFF. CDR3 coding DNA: TGTGCCAGCAGTTCCCGGACAGGGAACACCGGGGAGCTGTTTTTT.

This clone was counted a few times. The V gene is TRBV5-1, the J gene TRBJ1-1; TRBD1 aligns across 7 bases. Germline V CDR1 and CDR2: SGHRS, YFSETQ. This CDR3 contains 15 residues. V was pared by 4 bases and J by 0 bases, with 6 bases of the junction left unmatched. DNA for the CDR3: TGCGCCAGCAGCGCTGAGGGACAGTTGAACACTGAAGCTTTCTTT. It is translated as CASSAEGQLNTEAFF.

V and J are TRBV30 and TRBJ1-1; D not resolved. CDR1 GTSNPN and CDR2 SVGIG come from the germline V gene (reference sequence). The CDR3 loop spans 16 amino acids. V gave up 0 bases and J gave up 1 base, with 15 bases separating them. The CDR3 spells CAWSVLALFRNTEAFF. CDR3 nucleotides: TGTGCCTGGAGTGTACTCGCGCTTTTTAGGAACACTGAAGCTTTCTTT.

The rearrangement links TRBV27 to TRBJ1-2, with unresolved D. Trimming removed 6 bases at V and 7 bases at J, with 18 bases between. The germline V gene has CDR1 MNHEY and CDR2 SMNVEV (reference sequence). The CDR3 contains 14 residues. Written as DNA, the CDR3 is TGTGCCAGCAGGGTTGGGTCTGGGCTTGGTGGCTACACCTTC. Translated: CASRVGSGLGGYTF.

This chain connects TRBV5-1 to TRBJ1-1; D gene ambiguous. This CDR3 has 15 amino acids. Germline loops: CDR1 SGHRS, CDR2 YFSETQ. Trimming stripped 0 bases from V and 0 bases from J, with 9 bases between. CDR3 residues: CASSLGQTMNTEAFF. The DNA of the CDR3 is TGCGCCAGCAGCTTGGGGCAGACTATGAACACTGAAGCTTTCTTT.

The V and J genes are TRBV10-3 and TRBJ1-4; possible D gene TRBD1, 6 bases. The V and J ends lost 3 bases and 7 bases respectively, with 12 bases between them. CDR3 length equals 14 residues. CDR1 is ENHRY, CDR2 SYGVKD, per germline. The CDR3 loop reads CAISDGGRGEKLFF. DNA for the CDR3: TGTGCCATCAGTGATGGGGGCCGGGGTGAAAAACTGTTTTTT.

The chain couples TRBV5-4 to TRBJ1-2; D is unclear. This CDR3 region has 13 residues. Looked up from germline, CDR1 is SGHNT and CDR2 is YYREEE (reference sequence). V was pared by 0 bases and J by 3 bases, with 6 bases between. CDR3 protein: CASSLDSYYGYTF. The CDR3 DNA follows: TGTGCCAGCAGCTTGGACAGCTACTATGGCTACACCTTC.

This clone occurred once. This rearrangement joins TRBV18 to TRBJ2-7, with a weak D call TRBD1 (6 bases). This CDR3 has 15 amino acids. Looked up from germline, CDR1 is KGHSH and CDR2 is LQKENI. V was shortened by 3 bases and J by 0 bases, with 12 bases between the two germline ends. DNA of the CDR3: TGTGCCAGCTCACCCAGCAGGGGCCTCTCCTACGAGCAGTACTTC. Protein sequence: CASSPSRGLSYEQYF. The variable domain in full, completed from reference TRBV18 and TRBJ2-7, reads NAGVMQNPRHLVRRRGQEARLRCSPMKGHSHVYWYRQLPEEGLKFMVYLQKENIIDESGMPKERFSAEFPKEGPSILRIQQVVRGDSAAYFCASSPSRGLSYEQYFGPGTRLTVT.

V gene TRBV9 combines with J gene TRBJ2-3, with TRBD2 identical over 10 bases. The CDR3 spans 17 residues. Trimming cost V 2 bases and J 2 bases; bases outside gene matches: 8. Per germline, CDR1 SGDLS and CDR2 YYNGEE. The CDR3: CASSVYGAGGLTDTQYF. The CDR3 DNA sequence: TGTGCCAGCAGCGTCTACGGAGCGGGAGGGCTCACAGATACGCAGTATTTT.

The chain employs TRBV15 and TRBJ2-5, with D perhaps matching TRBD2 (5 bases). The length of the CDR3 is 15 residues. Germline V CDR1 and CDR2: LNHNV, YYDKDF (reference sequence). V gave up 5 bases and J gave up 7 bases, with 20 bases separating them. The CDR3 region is CATSVRAAGPGTQYF. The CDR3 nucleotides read TGTGCCACCAGCGTCCGGGCGGCGGGTCCGGGGACCCAGTACTTC.

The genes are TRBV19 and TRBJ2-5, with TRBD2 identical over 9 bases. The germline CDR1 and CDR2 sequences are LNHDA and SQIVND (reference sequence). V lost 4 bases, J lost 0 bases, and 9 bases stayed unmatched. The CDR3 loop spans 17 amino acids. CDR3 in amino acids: CASSKGGSGGYQETQYF. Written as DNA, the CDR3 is TGTGCCAGTAGTAAAGGGGGTAGCGGGGGCTACCAAGAGACCCAGTACTTC.